A selection of T cell receptor beta chains follows, all from one sample in a study of cytomegalovirus exposure and HLA in healthy donors. Repertoires were generated with immunoSEQ multiplex PCR, while TCRdb's copy carries only in-frame clones and drops some. In the table there are 160,000 or so clones, around 69% of which are singletons. Sequencing used PBMCs. The receptors shown here come from a man between 60 and 75 years old in good health and CMV-seronegative. The CDR3 runs from the conserved cysteine through the conserved F or W. A D gene is named only where the DNA matches it firmly. For some rows the clone size is stated as once, few or many, or as a class when expanded; others skip it.

>TRBD1|few|TRBJ1-5|TRBV5-1
CASSLSGQGGQPQHF
TGCGCCAGCAGCTTATCGGGACAGGGGGGCCAGCCCCAGCATTTT
>TRBD2|-|TRBJ2-3|TRBV5-1
CASSRGTSGSFTDTQYF
TGCGCCAGCAGCCGAGGGACTAGCGGGAGTTTCACAGATACGCAGTATTTT
>-|-|TRBJ1-3|TRBV7-2
CASSFSRDSGNTIYF
TGTGCCAGCAGCTTTAGCCGGGACTCTGGAAACACCATATATTTT
>TRBD2|-|TRBJ2-3|TRBV30
CAWTKGLADTDTQYF
TGTGCCTGGACTAAGGGACTAGCGGACACAGATACGCAGTATTTT
>TRBD1|-|TRBJ1-2|TRBV10-3
CAIRGTAFYGYTF
TGTGCCATCAGGGGGACAGCTTTTTATGGCTACACCTTC
>-|-|TRBJ2-3|TRBV10-3
CAIVGDGTDTQYF
TGTGCCATCGTGGGCGATGGGACAGATACGCAGTATTTT
>TRBD1|-|TRBJ2-7|TRBV23-1
CASSQAMDRVDYEQYF
TGCGCCAGCAGTCAAGCCATGGACAGGGTTGACTACGAGCAGTACTTC
>-|few|TRBJ2-3|TRBV4-1
CASSQGLDFPQYF
TGCGCCAGCAGCCAAGGGTTAGACTTCCCGCAGTATTTT
>-|once|TRBJ1-4|TRBV28
CASSLWGGTNEKLFF
TGTGCCAGCAGTTTATGGGGGGGAACTAATGAAAAACTGTTTTTT
>TRBD2|-|TRBJ2-5|TRBV6-9
CASSSRTSGRRKTQYF
TGTGCCAGCAGTAGCCGGACTAGCGGGAGAAGGAAGACCCAGTACTTC
>-|-|TRBJ2-3|TRBV7-6
CASSLYWTSTDTQYF
TGTGCCAGCAGTCTGTACTGGACTAGCACAGATACGCAGTATTTT
>-|-|TRBJ1-2|TRBV28
CASSQDPGGYGGYGYTF
TGTGCCAGCAGCCAGGACCCTGGGGGGTATGGGGGATATGGCTACACCTTC
>-|-|TRBJ2-7|TRBV7-9
CASSLSGSSYEQYF
TGTGCCAGCAGCTTATCAGGAAGCTCCTACGAGCAGTACTTC
>-|-|TRBJ2-7|TRBV28
CASSLFGVGYEQYF
TGTGCCAGCAGTTTATTCGGGGTGGGATACGAGCAGTACTTC
>-|-|TRBJ2-3|TRBV11-3
CASSVSGTQPDTQYF
TGTGCCAGCAGTGTCTCCGGGACTCAGCCAGATACGCAGTATTTT
>-|-|TRBJ1-2|TRBV28
CASSSQGLNYGYTF
TGTGCCAGCAGTTCACAGGGCTTGAACTATGGCTACACCTTC
>-|-|TRBJ1-1|TRBV5-1
CASSLVPGDGGTEAFF
TGCGCCAGCAGCTTGGTCCCCGGGGATGGTGGCACTGAAGCTTTCTTT
>-|-|TRBJ2-7|TRBV5-1
CASSLAGSYEQYF
TGCGCCAGCAGCTTGGCCGGTTCCTACGAGCAGTACTTC
>TRBD2|few|TRBJ2-2|TRBV2
CASRPGTSGVGELFF
TGTGCCAGCAGGCCCGGGACTAGCGGGGTCGGGGAGCTGTTTTTT
>-|-|TRBJ2-7|TRBV7-2
CASSLTGLVYEQYF
TGTGCCAGCAGCCTAACGGGACTTGTCTACGAGCAGTACTTC
>-|-|TRBJ2-1|TRBV27
CASSFGPDYEQFF
TGTGCCAGCAGTTTCGGCCCTGACTATGAGCAGTTCTTC
>TRBD2|-|TRBJ2-7|TRBV28
CASSPTGLTTYEQYF
TGTGCCAGCAGCCCAACGGGACTAACAACCTACGAGCAGTACTTC